This TCR beta chain originates from a study of beta chain features in type 1 diabetes. Study-level findings and limits: Across all four CD4+ subsets, people with type 1 diabetes showed modestly shorter TCRB CDR3s.

The V gene end was trimmed by 4 bases and the J gene end by 5 bases; junction bases not matched to a gene: 7. The CDR3 spans 13 residues. CDR1 is GTSNPN, CDR2 SVGIG, per germline (reference sequence). Averaging roughly 120 mL, one heparinised blood draw was given by each donor. This clone was picked up a small number of times. Its target is unknown. Investigators reverse transcribed all isolated RNA, so they sequenced expressed TCRB transcripts. Repertoires were generated with immunoSEQ multiplex PCR, while TCRdb's copy carries only in-frame clones and drops some. The top ten clones hold 0.022% of a sample with 640,000 or so clones, about an eighth of them seen once.

The V call is TRBV30, the J call TRBJ1-1; 7 nucleotides align to TRBD1. The receptor was isolated from a man aged 18-30 years with type 1 diabetes. The sample taken for sequencing was naive CD4+ T cells from blood. In DNA form, the CDR3 reads TGTGCCTGGACCGGGACAGAGGGGACTGAAGCTTTCTTT. Translating it yields CAWTGTEGTEAFF.